This note documents a single TCR beta chain sequence. Antigen: not known. As the method of synthesis, 5'RACE template switching with UMIs yielded TCR beta cDNA. TCRdb reprocessed the 5' RACE reads; each CDR3 protein has one entry and no DNA is given. The table lists some 410,000 distinct CDR3 sequences. The sample is drawn from a study of T cells expressing NK-cell markers. Study-level points and caveats: Whether expanded NKG2C+ T cell clones were HCMV-specific remained unclear.

Germline CDR1 is MDHEN and CDR2 is SYDVKM. This CDR3 is built from 14 residues. V usage is TRBV28 and J usage is TRBJ2-7. Material: blood T cells: a sorted CD56 or NKG2C T cell subset, CD4+ or CD8+ T cells, or bulk PBMC T cells (not recorded which). The clonotype originates from a woman aged 18-70 years in good health. CDR3 protein: CASSFDMSSYEQYF.